The rows below give T cell receptor beta chains drawn from one sample of a study of regulatory T cells in long-lasting Graves disease. One entry per CDR3 protein, called by TCRdb with MiXCR from the multiplex PCR reads. The data contain under 450,000 distinct CDR3 sequences, around 22% of them singletons. The sequencing here drew on peripheral blood mononuclear cells (PBMCs), taken when the disease was refractory, from a patient treated with antithyroid drugs. These receptors all stem from a female donor with Graves disease. Both conserved end residues are part of each CDR3. The D gene is left open where the match is weak. Clone size is stated in some rows and not others, as once, few, many or a class when expanded.

J gene,clone size,D gene,V gene,CDR3 DNA,CDR3 protein
TRBJ2-2,many,TRBD2,TRBV11-2,TGTGCCAGCAGCGTACTAGCGGGAGTTGGGGAGCTGTTTTTT,CASSVLAGVGELFF
TRBJ2-2,few,TRBD1,TRBV6-2/TRBV6-3,TGTGCCAGCAGTTACCTTAGGACAGGGCGAACCGGGGAGCTGTTTTTT,CASSYLRTGRTGELFF
TRBJ2-7,many,TRBD1,TRBV7-9,TGTGCCAGCAGCCGAGGGGACAGGGGGTCTTACGAGCAGTACTTC,CASSRGDRGSYEQYF
TRBJ1-1,few,TRBD1,TRBV7-2,TGTGCCAGCAGCCCTACGACAGGGAGGAACACTGAAGCTTTCTTT,CASSPTTGRNTEAFF
TRBJ1-1,many,NA,TRBV6-1,TGTGCCAGCAGCCTACAGGGAACGGGGACTGAAGCTTTCTTT,CASSLQGTGTEAFF
TRBJ1-3,few,TRBD1,TRBV11-2,TGTGCCAGCAGGACAGGGGTCGTCGGAAACACCATATATTTT,CASRTGVVGNTIYF
TRBJ1-2,NA,NA,TRBV15,TGTGCCACCAGCAGAGATAAGCTGACAAGATATGGCTACACCTTC,CATSRDKLTRYGYTF
TRBJ1-2,many,NA,TRBV6-1,TGTGCCAGCAGAACGCGGCGGGGACGGGATGATGGCTACACCTTC,CASRTRRGRDDGYTF
TRBJ2-7,few,NA,TRBV27,TGTGCCAGCAGTTGGGGAATTCCTAGCTCCTACGAGCAGTACTTC,CASSWGIPSSYEQYF
TRBJ2-1,NA,NA,TRBV2,TGTGCCAGCAACTACGGGGTTCGCTTCTTC,CASNYGVRFF
TRBJ1-6,NA,NA,TRBV20-1,TGCAGTGCTAGAGGACGGGGGGCAAGGGCCTATAATTCACCCCTCCACTTT,CSARGRGARAYNSPLHF
TRBJ2-5,few,NA,TRBV11-2,TGTGCCAGCAGCTTATCCCTGATACAGGGGAGGGAGACCCAGTACTTC,CASSLSLIQGRETQYF
TRBJ1-1,many,NA,TRBV5-1,TGCGCCAGCAGCCCCGAAGGAGGGAGGATGAACACTGAAGCTTTCTTT,CASSPEGGRMNTEAFF
TRBJ1-5,few,NA,TRBV6-1,TGTGCCAGCAGCCTACACGGGGGTGGCAATCAGCCCCAGCATTTT,CASSLHGGGNQPQHF
TRBJ1-1,NA,NA,TRBV12-3/TRBV12-4,TGTGCCAGCAGTCAATTCCAGGGCGACACTGAAGCTTTCTTT,CASSQFQGDTEAFF
TRBJ2-7,many,TRBD2,TRBV6-1,TGTGCCAGCAGTACCGGGACTAGCGGGAGGTTATTCTACGAGCAGTACTTC,CASSTGTSGRLFYEQYF
TRBJ1-5,few,NA,TRBV6-1,TGTGCCAGCAAGCCCTCTTGGGGGAGGATGGATCAGCCCCAGCATTTT,CASKPSWGRMDQPQHF
TRBJ2-7,NA,TRBD2,TRBV7-9,TGTGCCAGCAGCCTAGGACTAGCGGGAGGCAACGAGCAGTACTTC,CASSLGLAGGNEQYF
TRBJ1-2,NA,NA,TRBV4-1,TGCGCCAGCAGCCAAGATTATCCGGTAGCCTATGGCTACACCTTC,CASSQDYPVAYGYTF
TRBJ2-7,once,NA,TRBV6-2/TRBV6-3,TGTGCCAGCAGTGGGCCGGGCAGGGACTACGAGCAGTACTTC,CASSGPGRDYEQYF
TRBJ1-1,NA,NA,TRBV6-1,TGTGCCAGCAGTGAATACGGACAGAAGAACACTGAAGCTTTCTTT,CASSEYGQKNTEAFF
TRBJ1-1,once,NA,TRBV19,TGTGCCAGTAGTATAGGACAGGTGGGGCCTGAAGCTTTCTTT,CASSIGQVGPEAFF
TRBJ2-5,many,NA,TRBV20-1,TGCAGTCAGTTTATAGCGACCCAAGAGACCCAGTACTTC,CSQFIATQETQYF
TRBJ2-7,NA,NA,TRBV28,TGTGCCAGCAGTTTATGGGAGGCCTACGAGCAGTACTTC,CASSLWEAYEQYF
TRBJ1-1,once,NA,TRBV6-5,TGTGCCAGCAGTTACTCGGGCAACACTGAAGCTTCCTTT,CASSYSGNTEASF
TRBJ1-2,many,NA,TRBV28,TGTGCCAGCAGTTTAAGCGTCGGGAAAGGGGACTATGGCTACACCTTC,CASSLSVGKGDYGYTF
TRBJ1-6,few,NA,TRBV9,TGTGCCAGCAGCGTCCAGGGTAACTCACCCCTCCACTTT,CASSVQGNSPLHF
TRBJ2-7,few,TRBD1,TRBV19,TGTGCCAGTAGTGCTGTCGGACAGGGGAACGAGCAGTACTTC,CASSAVGQGNEQYF
TRBJ1-5,many,NA,TRBV28,TGTGCCAGCAGTTTACGGGGGTGGCATCAGCCCCAGCATTTT,CASSLRGWHQPQHF
TRBJ2-5,few,NA,TRBV24-1,TGTGCCACCAGCGAAGCTAGCCCGGCGGAGACCCAGTACTTC,CATSEASPAETQYF
TRBJ2-2,many,TRBD1,TRBV10-3,TGTGCCATCAGGGGGGGACAGGGGGAATTCACCGGGGAGCTGTTTTTT,CAIRGGQGEFTGELFF
TRBJ1-1,few,NA,TRBV7-9,TGTGCCAGCAGCGCGCAGGTGAGCACTGAAGCTTTCTTT,CASSAQVSTEAFF
TRBJ2-2,NA,NA,TRBV29-1,TGCAGCGCCCGATCCGGGACCGAGAACACCGGGGAGCTGTTTTTT,CSARSGTENTGELFF
TRBJ1-1,many,NA,TRBV6-1,TGTGCCAGCATGGAGGGGATGTCGGCTGAAGCTTTCTTT,CASMEGMSAEAFF
TRBJ1-1,few,NA,TRBV11-1,TGTGCCAGCAGCCCCCGGGTCCCTCTTTCTGAAGCTTTCTTT,CASSPRVPLSEAFF
TRBJ1-2,NA,NA,TRBV19,TGTGCCAGTACCCAGACCAGGAATGGCTACACCTTC,CASTQTRNGYTF
TRBJ1-4,NA,NA,TRBV5-1,TGCGCCAGCAGCCCAGAAAATCAGGATGAAAAACTGTTTTTT,CASSPENQDEKLFF
TRBJ1-5,many,NA,TRBV6-1,TGTGCCAGCAGCCCGGCTTGGAGCAATCAGCCCCAGCATTTT,CASSPAWSNQPQHF
TRBJ1-2,NA,NA,TRBV18,TGTACCAGCTCACCATTGGGGCCTCCTGGCTACACCTTC,CTSSPLGPPGYTF
TRBJ1-2,few,NA,TRBV19,TGTGCCAGTAGCCCAGTGGGCCTATATGGCTACACCTTC,CASSPVGLYGYTF